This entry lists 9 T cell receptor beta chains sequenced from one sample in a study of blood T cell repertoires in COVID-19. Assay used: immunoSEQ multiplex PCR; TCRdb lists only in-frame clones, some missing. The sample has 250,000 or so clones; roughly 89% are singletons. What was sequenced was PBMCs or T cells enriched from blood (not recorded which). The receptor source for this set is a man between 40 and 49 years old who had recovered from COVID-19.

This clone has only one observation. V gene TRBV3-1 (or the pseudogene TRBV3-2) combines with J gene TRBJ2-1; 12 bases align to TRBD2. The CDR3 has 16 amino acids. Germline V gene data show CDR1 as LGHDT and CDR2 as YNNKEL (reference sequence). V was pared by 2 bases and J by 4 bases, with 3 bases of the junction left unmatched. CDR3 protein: CASSQLAGGWYNEQFF. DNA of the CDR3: TGTGCCAGCAGCCAACTAGCGGGAGGGTGGTACAATGAGCAGTTCTTC.

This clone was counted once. The CDR3 here is CASNREYTEAFF. CDR3 coding DNA: TGTGCCAGTAACAGGGAGTACACTGAAGCTTTCTTT. V gene TRBV6-6 combines with J gene TRBJ1-1; tentative D call: TRBD1 (6 bases). Trimming left V 9 bases short and J 3 bases short, with 11 bases between. CDR1 MNHNY and CDR2 SVGAGI come from the germline V gene (reference sequence). CDR3 size: 12 residues.

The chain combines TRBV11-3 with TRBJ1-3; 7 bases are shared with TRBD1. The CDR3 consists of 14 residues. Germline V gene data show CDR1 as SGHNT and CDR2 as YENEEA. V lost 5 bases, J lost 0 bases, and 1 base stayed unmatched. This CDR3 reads CASSQGGSGNTIYF. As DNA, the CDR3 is TGTGCCAGCAGCCAGGGGGGCTCTGGAAACACCATATATTTT.

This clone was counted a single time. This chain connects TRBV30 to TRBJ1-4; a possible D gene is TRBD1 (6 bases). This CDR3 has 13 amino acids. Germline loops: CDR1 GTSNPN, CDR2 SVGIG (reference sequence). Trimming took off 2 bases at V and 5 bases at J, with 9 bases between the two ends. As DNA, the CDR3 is TGTGCCTGGAGTCATACAGGGAATGAAAAACTGTTTTTT. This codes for CAWSHTGNEKLFF.

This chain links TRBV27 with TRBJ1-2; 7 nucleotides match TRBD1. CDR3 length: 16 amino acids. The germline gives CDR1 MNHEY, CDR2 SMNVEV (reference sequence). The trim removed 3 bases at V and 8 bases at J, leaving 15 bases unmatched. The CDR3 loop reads CASSFYRGSFSGGYTF. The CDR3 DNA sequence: TGTGCCAGCAGTTTTTACAGGGGCTCCTTTTCGGGGGGCTACACCTTC.

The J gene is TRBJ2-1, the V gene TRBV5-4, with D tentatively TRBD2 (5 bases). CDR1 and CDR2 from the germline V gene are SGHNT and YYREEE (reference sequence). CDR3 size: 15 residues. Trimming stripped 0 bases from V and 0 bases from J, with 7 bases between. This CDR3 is CASSLDSGSYNEQFF. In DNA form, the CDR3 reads TGTGCCAGCAGCTTGGACAGCGGCTCCTACAATGAGCAGTTCTTC.

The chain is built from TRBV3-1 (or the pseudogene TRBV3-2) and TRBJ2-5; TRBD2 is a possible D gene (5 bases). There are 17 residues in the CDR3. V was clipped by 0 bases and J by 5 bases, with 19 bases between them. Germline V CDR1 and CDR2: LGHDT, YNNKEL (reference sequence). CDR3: CASSQDPRRGSVETQYF. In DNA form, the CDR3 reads TGTGCCAGCAGCCAAGATCCGAGACGTGGTAGCGTGGAGACCCAGTACTTC.

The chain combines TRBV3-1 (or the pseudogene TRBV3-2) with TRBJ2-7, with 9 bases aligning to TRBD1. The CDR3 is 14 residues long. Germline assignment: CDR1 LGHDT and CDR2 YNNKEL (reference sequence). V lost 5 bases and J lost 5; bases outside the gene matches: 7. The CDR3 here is CASSDGTGLNEQYF. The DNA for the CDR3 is TGTGCCAGCAGCGACGGGACAGGGCTAAACGAGCAGTACTTC.

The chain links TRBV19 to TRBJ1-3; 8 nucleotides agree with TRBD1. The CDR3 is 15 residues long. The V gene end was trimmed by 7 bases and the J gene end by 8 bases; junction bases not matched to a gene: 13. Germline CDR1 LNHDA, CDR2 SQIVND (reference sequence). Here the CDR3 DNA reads TGTGCCAGTATTGATTGGACAGGGCATCGGGACACCATATATTTT. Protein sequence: CASIDWTGHRDTIYF.